Reported below is one T cell receptor beta chain. The antigen is undetermined. The data belong to a study of OX40 agonist ivuxolimab in advanced cancers. Across the whole study: A mean age of approximately 64 years, range roughly 23 to 79, was recorded, and 82.7% were male.

With autoimmune disease history or systemic immunosuppression, patients were excluded. Trimming left V 5 bases short and J 1 base short, with 13 bases between. Germline V gives CDR1 MNHNY, CDR2 SVGAGI (reference sequence). This CDR3 comprises 15 residues. General observations from the study: Partial responders dosed at 0.1-3.0 mg/kg displayed clonal expansion ranking among the lowest. Low normalized T-cell clonal expansion also characterized some of the nonresponders.

The repertoire was sequenced with immunoSEQ multiplex PCR; TCRdb's copy has only in-frame clones and lacks some. Seen here are roughly 48,000 clones, about 85% observed once, and the top ten hold 9% to 10%. Material: CD4+ or CD8+ T cells sorted from blood, obtained in a trial of the OX40 agonist ivuxolimab. The origin of this receptor is an adult with an advanced solid tumor such as melanoma, head and neck, liver or kidney cancer. This chain uses TRBV6-6 with TRBJ2-3, with D tentatively TRBD1 (6 bases). CDR3: CASSNRVTGTDTQYF. The DNA of the CDR3 is TGTGCCAGCAGTAACAGGGTGACGGGCACAGATACGCAGTATTTT.